These 21 T cell receptor beta chains came from one sample sequenced in a study of OX40 agonist ivuxolimab in advanced cancers. Sequencing was performed with immunoSEQ multiplex PCR; in TCRdb, only in-frame clones are kept and a portion is missing. This table holds 55,000 to 80,000 clones, 84% found once. The material sequenced was CD4+ or CD8+ T cells sorted from blood, taken in a trial of the OX40 agonist ivuxolimab. All receptors derive from an adult with an advanced solid tumor such as melanoma, head and neck, liver or kidney cancer.

The chain recombines TRBV9 with TRBJ2-1; the match to TRBD2 covers 8 bases. Germline V CDR1 and CDR2: SGDLS, YYNGEE. This CDR3 comprises 14 residues. V trimming: 3 bases; J trimming: 10 bases; junction bases outside the gene matches: 9. The CDR3: CASSGLGAGGEQFF. In DNA, the CDR3 is TGTGCCAGCAGCGGTCTTGGGGCGGGGGGCGAGCAGTTCTTC.

CDR3 in amino acids: CASSVGLDQPQHF. CDR3 coding DNA: TGTGCCAGCAGCGTAGGGTTGGACCAGCCCCAGCATTTT. The V call is TRBV9, the J call TRBJ1-5; D is uncertain. Per the germline V gene, CDR1 is SGDLS and CDR2 is YYNGEE. The CDR3 contains 13 residues. Trimming left V 0 bases short and J 7 bases short, with 8 bases between.

The CDR3 reads CASSKGAVTEAFF. The CDR3 bases are TGTGCCAGCAGCAAGGGGGCCGTTACTGAAGCTTTCTTT. V usage is TRBV5-6 and J usage is TRBJ1-1; TRBD1 matches at 7 bases. V was clipped by 4 bases and J by 5 bases; unmatched bases: 5. This CDR3 has 13 residues. CDR1 and CDR2 (germline): SGHDT, YYEEEE.

As to this clone: One junction end does not reproduce the germline sequence, and a read error may be involved. The J gene is TRBJ2-7, the V gene TRBV5-5, with TRBD1 matching 7 bases. The CDR3 length is 15 residues. Germline CDR1 and CDR2: SGHKS and YYEKEE (reference sequence). CDR3 nucleotide sequence: TGCGCCAGCAGCCAAGAGTACAGGGGAACCTACGAGCAGTACTTC. Amino acid sequence: CASSQEYRGTYEQYF.

The chain has TRBV6-5 and TRBJ2-7; no clear D. Deletions cut 5 bases from V and 6 bases from J, with 17 bases between. This CDR3 region has 14 residues. Germline V gene sequence: CDR1 MNHEY, CDR2 SVGAGI. The DNA for the CDR3 is TGTGCCAGCAGTCCGTTAGGTGCAGCTTGCGAGCAGTACTTC. It yields the protein CASSPLGAACEQYF.

This clone showed up just a few times. The gene calls are TRBV4-2 and TRBJ2-3; TRBD2 agrees at 8 bases. The CDR3 spans 16 residues. The trim removed 0 bases at V and 4 bases at J, leaving 6 bases unmatched. CDR1 and CDR2 from the germline V gene are LGHNA and YNFKEQ. In DNA, the CDR3 is TGTGCCAGCAGCCAAGAGCGGGGGGCGGGGGCAGATACGCAGTATTTT. This codes for CASSQERGAGADTQYF.

J is TRBJ1-2 and V is TRBV2, with D possibly matching TRBD1 (6 bases). The CDR3 is made up of 15 amino acids. V shed 5 bases and J shed 0 bases, with 13 bases lying between them. CDR1 SNHLY and CDR2 FYNNEI come from the germline V gene. CDR3 bases: TGTGCCAGCAGTATTACAGGGTCGCCTAACTATGGCTACACCTTC. Residues: CASSITGSPNYGYTF.

V gene TRBV5-4 combines with J gene TRBJ1-1, with D maybe TRBD1 (5 bases). The V gene lost 5 bases and the J gene lost 4 bases, with 12 bases spanning the gap. The CDR3 has 13 amino acids. Looked up from germline, CDR1 is SGHNT and CDR2 is YYREEE (reference sequence). This CDR3 is CASSRDRSTEAFF. The CDR3 DNA follows: TGTGCCAGCAGTAGGGACCGCTCCACTGAAGCTTTCTTT. The variable domain in full, completed from reference TRBV5-4 and TRBJ1-1, reads ETGVTQSPTHLIKTRGQQVTLRCSSQSGHNTVSWYQQALGQGPQFIFQYYREEENGRGNFPPRFSGLQFPNYSSELNVNALELDDSALYLCASSRDRSTEAFFGQGTRLTVV.

This rearrangement joins TRBV19 to TRBJ2-7; D not certain. The CDR3 is 14 residues long. Trimming cost V 4 bases and J 3 bases, with 13 bases left between them. From germline, CDR1 is LNHDA and CDR2 SQIVND (reference sequence). CDR3 sequence: CASSTDPNRYEQYF. For the CDR3, the DNA is TGTGCCAGTAGTACCGACCCCAACCGCTACGAGCAGTACTTC.

The chain uses TRBV27 and TRBJ1-3; no clear D gene. Trimming cost V 3 bases and J 4 bases, with 13 bases left between them. The CDR3 loop spans 15 amino acids. The V gene's germline CDR1 is MNHEY and CDR2 SMNVEV (reference sequence). This CDR3 reads CASSFASGRGNTIYF. Here the CDR3 DNA reads TGTGCCAGCAGTTTTGCTTCTGGGAGAGGAAACACCATATATTTT.

CDR3 protein: CASSLTTSGTQRKTQYF. DNA for the CDR3: TGTGCCAGCAGCTTAACGACTAGCGGGACACAAAGAAAGACCCAGTACTTC. The rearrangement uses TRBV7-2 and TRBJ2-5, with TRBD2 identical over 11 bases. Germline CDR1 reads SGHTA; CDR2 reads FQGNSA. The J segment lost 6 bases and the V segment lost 2 bases, leaving 11 bases of the junction unmatched. This CDR3 has 17 amino acids.

The chain carries TRBV5-4 and TRBJ1-1, with D possibly TRBD1 on 5 matching bases. Trimming took off 4 bases at V and 0 bases at J, with 13 bases between the two ends. The CDR3 loop spans 15 amino acids. Germline V gene sequence: CDR1 SGHNT, CDR2 YYREEE (reference sequence). DNA for the CDR3: TGTGCCAGCAGCCCGTGGACAAGTTTGAACACTGAAGCTTTCTTT. The encoded protein is CASSPWTSLNTEAFF.

The V gene is TRBV18, the J gene TRBJ1-1; 7 bases fit TRBD1. The CDR3 totals 15 residues. Trimming cost V 2 bases and J 3 bases; bases outside gene matches: 6. Germline CDR1 and CDR2: KGHSH and LQKENI. The CDR3 region has the DNA TGTGCCAGCTCACCAAGTGCAGGGGGAGACACTGAAGCTTTCTTT. Its protein product is CASSPSAGGDTEAFF.

The genes are TRBV9 and TRBJ2-5; D remains unclear. CDR3 length equals 14 residues. Germline V lookup: CDR1 SGDLS, CDR2 YYNGEE. V shed 0 bases and J shed 5 bases, with 11 bases lying between them. As DNA, the CDR3 is TGTGCCAGCAGCGTAGCAGACGCCTATGAGACCCAGTACTTC. It codes for CASSVADAYETQYF.

The chain employs TRBV6-5 and TRBJ1-2; 9 bases map to TRBD1. J lost 10 bases, V lost 5 bases, and 5 bases had no gene match. Germline loops: CDR1 MNHEY, CDR2 SVGAGI. This CDR3 contains 12 residues. The CDR3 DNA is TGTGCCAGCAGTACCGGACAGGGGCACTACACCTTC. This encodes CASSTGQGHYTF.

Comment on this clone: This specimen includes other DNA sequences encoding the same CDR3. The rearrangement links TRBV6-1 to TRBJ1-6; D gene uncertain. The CDR3 covers 14 residues. Germline V gene data show CDR1 as MNHNS and CDR2 as SASEGT. Trimming took off 4 bases at V and 0 bases at J, with 4 bases between the two ends. CDR3 protein: CASSGRSYNSPLHF. The CDR3 DNA follows: TGTGCCAGCAGTGGACGCTCCTATAATTCACCCCTCCACTTT.

The chain combines TRBV4-3 with TRBJ2-2; tentatively, D is TRBD1 or TRBD2 (5 bases each). This CDR3 region has 14 residues. Germline V gives CDR1 LGHNA, CDR2 YSLEER. The V end was cut by 4 bases, the J end by 0 bases, with 6 bases between. The CDR3 is CASSPGPNTGELFF. DNA of the CDR3: TGCGCCAGCAGCCCGGGACCGAACACCGGGGAGCTGTTTTTT.

J is TRBJ1-2 and V is TRBV5-1, with D uncertain. V gave up 1 base and J gave up 2 bases, with 15 bases separating them. CDR1 and CDR2 from the germline V gene are SGHRS and YFSETQ. The CDR3 sequence is 16 residues long. CDR3 in DNA: TGCGCCAGCAGCTTGTTGCTGTGGACGGTCAACTATGGCTACACCTTC. It codes for CASSLLLWTVNYGYTF.

This chain connects TRBV7-2 to TRBJ1-2, with 11 bases fitting TRBD1. CDR1 and CDR2 (germline): SGHTA, FQGNSA. The CDR3 extends over 13 amino acids. With V trimmed by 5 bases and J by 8 bases, 4 bases remained unmatched. CDR3 DNA: TGTGCCAGCAGCAGGACAGGGGGCTCGGGCTACACCTTC. Its protein is CASSRTGGSGYTF. Full variable domain (outside the CDR3, taken from reference TRBV7-2 and TRBJ1-2): GAGVSQSPSNKVTEKGKDVELRCDPISGHTALYWYRQSLGQGLEFLIYFQGNSAPDKSGLPSDRFSAERTGGSVSTLTIQRTQQEDSAVYLCASSRTGGSGYTFGSGTRLTVV.

The chain is built from TRBV28 and TRBJ2-6; TRBD2 matches 13 bases. Per the germline V gene, CDR1 is MDHEN and CDR2 is SYDVKM. This CDR3 region has 18 residues. The junction had 2 bases not matched to a gene; V was cut back by 3 bases and J by 0 bases. CDR3: CASSFWTSGGSGANVLTF. In nucleotides, the CDR3 is TGTGCCAGCAGTTTTTGGACTAGCGGGGGCTCTGGGGCCAACGTCCTGACTTTC.

The J gene is TRBJ1-3, the V gene TRBV28, with D perhaps TRBD1 (6 bases). The CDR3 sequence is 15 residues long. V lost 6 bases to trimming and J lost 4 bases, with 16 bases between them. Germline loops: CDR1 MDHEN, CDR2 SYDVKM. CDR3 sequence reads: CASSQGGGKGNTIYF. CDR3 DNA: TGTGCCAGCAGCCAAGGGGGGGGCAAGGGAAACACCATATATTTT.